This T cell receptor beta chain derives from a study of monozygotic twins with inflammatory bowel disease. Notes on the study in general: Data gave no support to a single strong signal or clonotype associated with IBD.

TCRdb processed the 5' RACE reads again and assigns one entry to each CDR3 protein, with no DNA. This sample's table has fewer than 150,000 distinct CDR3 sequences. Worth noting for this clonotype: Its antigen is still unknown.

This CDR3 has 13 residues. The germline CDR1 and CDR2 sequences are SEHNR and FQNEAQ (reference sequence). This TCR derives from a human donor with ulcerative colitis or Crohn's disease, or a healthy co-twin of an affected twin (not recorded which). V and J are TRBV7-9 and TRBJ2-3; absent DNA, TCRdb's TRBD2 call cannot be checked. The sequenced material came from blood. CDR3 protein: CASSLPSGDTQYF.